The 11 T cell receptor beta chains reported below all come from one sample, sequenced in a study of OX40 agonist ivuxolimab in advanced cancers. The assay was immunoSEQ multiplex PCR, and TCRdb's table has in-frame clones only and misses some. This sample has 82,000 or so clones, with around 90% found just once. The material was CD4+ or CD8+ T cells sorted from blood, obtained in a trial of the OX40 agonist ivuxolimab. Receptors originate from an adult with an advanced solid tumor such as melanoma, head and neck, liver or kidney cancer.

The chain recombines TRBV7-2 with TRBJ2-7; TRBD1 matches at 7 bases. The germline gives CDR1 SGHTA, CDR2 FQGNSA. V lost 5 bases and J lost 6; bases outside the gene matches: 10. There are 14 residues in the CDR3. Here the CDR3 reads CASSPDLTGREQYF. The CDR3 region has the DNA TGTGCCAGCAGCCCCGACCTGACAGGGCGCGAGCAGTACTTC.

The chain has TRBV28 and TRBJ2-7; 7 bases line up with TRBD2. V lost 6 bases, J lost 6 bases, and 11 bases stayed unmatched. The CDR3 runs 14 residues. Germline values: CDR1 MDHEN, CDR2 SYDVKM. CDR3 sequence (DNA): TGTGCCAGCAGATCGGGGTCGGGGGGTTTCGAGCAGTACTTC. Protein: CASRSGSGGFEQYF.

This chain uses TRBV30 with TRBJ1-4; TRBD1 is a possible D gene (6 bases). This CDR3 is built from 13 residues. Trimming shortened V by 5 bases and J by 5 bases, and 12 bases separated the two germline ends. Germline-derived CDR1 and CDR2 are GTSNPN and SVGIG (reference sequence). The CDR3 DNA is TGTGCCTGGGGTCCCGGACAGAATGAAAAACTGTTTTTT. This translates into CAWGPGQNEKLFF. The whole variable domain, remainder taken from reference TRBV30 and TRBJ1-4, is SQTIHQWPATLVQPVGSPLSLECTVEGTSNPNLYWYRQAAGRGLQLLFYSVGIGQISSEVPQNLSASRPQDRQFILSSKKLLLSDSGFYLCAWGPGQNEKLFFGSGTQLSVL.

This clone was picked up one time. The CDR3: CASSLDRGNEQFF. The CDR3 DNA reads TGCGCCAGCAGCTTGGACAGGGGAAATGAGCAGTTCTTC. The genes are TRBV5-1 and TRBJ2-1, with 7 bases fitting TRBD1. The CDR3 spans 13 residues. From germline, CDR1 is SGHRS and CDR2 YFSETQ. Trimming at V came to 0 bases and at J to 7 bases, leaving 1 base not matched to a gene.

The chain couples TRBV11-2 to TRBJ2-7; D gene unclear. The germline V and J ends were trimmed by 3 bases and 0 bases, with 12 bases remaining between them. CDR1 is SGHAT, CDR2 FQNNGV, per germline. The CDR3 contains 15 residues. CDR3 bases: TGTGCCAGCAGCTTTATCCCAGGAAGCTCCTACGAGCAGTACTTC. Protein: CASSFIPGSSYEQYF.

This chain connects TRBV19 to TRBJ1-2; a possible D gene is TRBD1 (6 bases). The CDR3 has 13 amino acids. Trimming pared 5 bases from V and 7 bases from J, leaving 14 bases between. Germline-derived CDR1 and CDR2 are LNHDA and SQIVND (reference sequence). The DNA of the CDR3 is TGTGCCAGTAGTTCACAGGGTTCTGGTGGCTACACCTTC. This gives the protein CASSSQGSGGYTF.

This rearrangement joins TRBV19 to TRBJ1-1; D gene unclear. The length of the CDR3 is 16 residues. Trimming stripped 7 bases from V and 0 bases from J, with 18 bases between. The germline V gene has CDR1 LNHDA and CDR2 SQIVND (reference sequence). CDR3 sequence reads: CASTKTNVVLNTEAFF. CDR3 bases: TGTGCCAGTACCAAAACGAATGTGGTGCTGAACACTGAAGCTTTCTTT.

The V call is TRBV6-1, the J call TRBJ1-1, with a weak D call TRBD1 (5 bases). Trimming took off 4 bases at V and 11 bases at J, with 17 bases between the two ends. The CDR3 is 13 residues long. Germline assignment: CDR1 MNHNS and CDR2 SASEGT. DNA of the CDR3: TGTGCCAGCAGTGGGGATCGGGGGGACGTGGCTTTCTTT. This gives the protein CASSGDRGDVAFF.

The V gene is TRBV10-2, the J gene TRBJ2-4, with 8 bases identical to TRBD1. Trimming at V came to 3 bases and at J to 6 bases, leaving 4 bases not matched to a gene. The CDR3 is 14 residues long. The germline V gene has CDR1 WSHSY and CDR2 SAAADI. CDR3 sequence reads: CASSDIGQGNIQYF. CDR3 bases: TGCGCCAGCAGTGATATAGGACAGGGAAACATTCAGTACTTC.

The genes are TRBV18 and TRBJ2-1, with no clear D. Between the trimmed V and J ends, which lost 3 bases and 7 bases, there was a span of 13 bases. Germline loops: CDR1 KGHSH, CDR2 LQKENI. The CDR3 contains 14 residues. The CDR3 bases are TGTGCCAGCTCACCGGGCCTAGGTTTAAATGAGCAGTTCTTC. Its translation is CASSPGLGLNEQFF.

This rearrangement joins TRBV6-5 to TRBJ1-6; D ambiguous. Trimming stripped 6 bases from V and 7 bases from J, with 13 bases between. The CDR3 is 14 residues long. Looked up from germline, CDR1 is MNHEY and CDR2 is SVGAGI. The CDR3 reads CASRATGLNSPLHF. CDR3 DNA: TGTGCCAGCAGAGCGACCGGTCTGAATTCACCCCTCCACTTT.